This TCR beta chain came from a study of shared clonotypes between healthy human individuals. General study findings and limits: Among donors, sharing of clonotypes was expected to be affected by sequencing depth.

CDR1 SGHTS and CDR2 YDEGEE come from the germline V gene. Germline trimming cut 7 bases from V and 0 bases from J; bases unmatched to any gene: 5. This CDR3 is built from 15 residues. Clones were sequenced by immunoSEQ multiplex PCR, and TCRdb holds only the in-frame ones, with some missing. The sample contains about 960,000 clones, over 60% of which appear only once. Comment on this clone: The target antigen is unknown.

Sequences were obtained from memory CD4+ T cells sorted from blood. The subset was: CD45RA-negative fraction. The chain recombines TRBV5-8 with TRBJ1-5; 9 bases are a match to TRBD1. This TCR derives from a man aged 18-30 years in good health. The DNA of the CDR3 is TGTGCCAGCTCACCGGGACAGGGTAGCAATCAGCCCCAGCATTTT. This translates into CASSPGQGSNQPQHF. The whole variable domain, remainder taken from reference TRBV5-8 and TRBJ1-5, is EAGVTQSPTHLIKTRGQQATLRCSPISGHTSVYWYQQALGLGLQFLLWYDEGEERNRGNFPPRFSGRQFPNYSSELNVNALELEDSALYLCASSPGQGSNQPQHFGDGTRLSIL.